This entry concerns a single T cell receptor (beta chain). Its antigen remains unidentified. The sample holds no much larger clone one base away, and base qualities are not on file. Using the deep immunoSEQ assay, multiplex PCR amplified TCR CDR3 regions from genomic DNA. Extracted genomic DNA from each cell subset was distributed evenly across all wells of several immunoSEQ 96-well plates, and each plate was treated as a replicate. Each replicate PCR for sorted subsets received around 200 ng genomic DNA, equal to about 30,000 T cell genomes. Purified libraries were quantified with a Qubit 3.0 fluorometer, sized on a Bioanalyzer 2100, and re-quantified with the KAPA Library Quantification kit. A separate single-read 150-cycle Illumina NextSeq 550 flow cell was used to sequence each immunoSEQ 96-well plate. The original methods were these. Because only junctional sequences without quality scores were contained in the immunoSEQ output, filtering matching that applied to full-length reads could not be performed. Sequences were annotated with PyIR, a Python wrapper for IgBLAST v1.9, using IMGT germline references to assign V/J genes and CDR3. Reads were filtered out if the reads had weak V/J assignments (E-value above 1e-6), no CDR3, stop codons, out-of-frame junctions, or ambiguous translated residues. V3J clonotypes were defined as sequences sharing an identical inferred V gene, J gene, and CDR3 amino acid sequence. The percentage overlap between two repertoires was calculated by dividing the number of shared unique clonotypes by the size of the smaller repertoire. RTK rarefaction, the Chao1 estimator, and Recon v2.1 estimates of unobserved clonotypes were used to assess repertoire richness. Generation probabilities for all TCRbeta clonotypes obtained by the gDNA method from a handful of donors were computed using OLGA. TCRdb's version of the immuneACCESS table is confined to in-frame rearrangements and falls short of the full clone set. An unresolved V gene accounts for under half of the shortfall where checked; the remainder is of unknown origin. V and J calls and clone size are as listed in that table; D and trimming were resolved from the DNA. For this sample there are roughly 2.5 million clones; about 92% appear just once. 0.14% of the sample goes to the ten largest clones.

The sample originates from a study of shared clonotypes between healthy human individuals (dated by TCRdb to 2020 to 2022). The study in broad terms: A few men and a couple of women, aged 18 to 49 years, made up the cohort. For each donor, CD4 naive and CD4 memory were each given three plates, CD8 naive was given two plates, and CD8 memory was given one plate. Blood TCR repertoires of a handful of healthy adults were deeply sequenced to estimate repertoire size and the extent of clonotype sharing between individuals. Libraries were prepared and TCR repertoires were sequenced by different laboratories using diverse techniques, in order to increase sequencing depth and limit assay-specific biases. Each donor's leukapheresis produced roughly between roughly 0.85 and 10 billion PBMCs. Summary of the overall study and its limitations: Sampling was restricted to blood, and TCR repertoires in tissues likely differ from the TCR repertoires found in blood. Higher generation probabilities were observed for clonotypes shared by all four sorted-subset donors than for non-shared clonotypes. Sharing across several donors was observed for about 5% of naive CD4, less than 4% of naive CD8, about 2.3% of memory CD4, and over 0.3% of memory CD8 clonotypes. Naive subsets generally had larger estimated clonotype richness than memory subsets did. Based on pairwise subsampling, the degree of clonotype sharing among donors was expected to be affected by sequencing depth. Because the study included only a small number of donors, the genetic and exposure-history diversity represented was limited. Incomplete sequencing was indicated by rarefaction of sorted-subset datasets, despite the large sequencing depth.

V lost 0 bases and J lost 1 base; the stretch between them is 9 bases long. The CDR3 runs 14 amino acids, cysteine and phenylalanine included. Solely the CDR3 DNA is kept, with 42 bases framed from the first base. CDR1 and CDR2, looked up from the germline V gene (reference sequence), are GTSNPN and SVGIG. Donors were healthy HIV-negative adults with no recently reported acute infections or vaccinations. Every donor was a Caucasian adult living in Nashville, Tennessee, USA. CD4+ T cells were enriched by magnetic negative selection; naive cells were then positively selected on CD45RA, and the negative fraction formed the memory subset. Blood was collected by leukapheresis, and PBMCs were isolated by Ficoll-Histopaque density gradient centrifugation and then cryopreserved in liquid nitrogen vapor phase. Analytical flow cytometry was used to check the purity and quantity of every magnetically sorted T cell population. Genomic DNA was isolated from every sorted fraction and measured by UV absorbance on a Nanodrop 2000c.

Specimen: naive CD4+ T cells sorted from blood. The cell subset or site label here, explained by the study, means: CD45RA+ positively selected. The V and J segments used are TRBV30 and TRBJ1-2, with no confidently assigned D gene. The clonotype comes from a man aged 18 to 30 in good health. In nucleotide form, the sequence is TGTGCCTGGAGTGTACGTGCCAATAACTATGGCTACACCTTC. This gives the protein CAWSVRANNYGYTF.